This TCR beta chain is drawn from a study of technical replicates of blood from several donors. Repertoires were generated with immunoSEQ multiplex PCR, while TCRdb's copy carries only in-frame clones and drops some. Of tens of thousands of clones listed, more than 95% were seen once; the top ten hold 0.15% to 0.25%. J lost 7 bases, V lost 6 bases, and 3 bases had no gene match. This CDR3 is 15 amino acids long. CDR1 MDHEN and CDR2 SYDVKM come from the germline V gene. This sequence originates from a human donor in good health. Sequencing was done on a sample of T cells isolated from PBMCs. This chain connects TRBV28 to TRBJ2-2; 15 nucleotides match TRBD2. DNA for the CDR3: TGTGCCAGCAGACAGGGACTAGCGGGAGGCGGGGAGCTGTTTTTT. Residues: CASRQGLAGGGELFF.